This paragraph reports one TCR beta chain. The source of the sample is a study of blood T cell repertoires in COVID-19. Clones were read by immunoSEQ multiplex PCR, and TCRdb kept only the in-frame ones, dropping some. The sample consists of around 180,000 clones, 80% to 90% of them appearing once. The receptor was derived from a man between 60 and 75 years old with acute or convalescent COVID-19. Sequencing was carried out using peripheral blood.

The CDR3 spells CATSREGGGGLNQPQHF. CDR3 coding DNA: TGTGCCACCAGCAGAGAGGGGGGAGGGGGTCTAAATCAGCCCCAGCATTTT. V gene TRBV15 combines with J gene TRBJ1-5; D is possibly TRBD1 (6 bases). CDR3 length: 17 amino acids. V was shortened by 0 bases and J by 4 bases, with 16 bases between the two germline ends. Per the germline V gene, CDR1 is LNHNV and CDR2 is YYDKDF (reference sequence).